This T cell receptor (beta chain) was found in a study of blood T cell repertoires in COVID-19. Study as a whole: T cells, B-cell-depleted T cells, or PBMCs supplied cDNA or gDNA.

The CDR3 covers 15 residues. CDR1 is MNHEY, CDR2 SVGAGI, per germline. V lost 7 bases, J lost 3 bases, and 15 bases lay in between. Profiling relied on immunoSEQ multiplex PCR, and the TCRdb table lists in-frame clones only, not all of them. Altogether more than 200,000 clones are present, around 80% being singletons, with the ten largest covering 1.4%. This sequence originates from a woman between 40 and 55 years old who had recovered from COVID-19. Sequencing was carried out using peripheral blood. The V and J genes are TRBV6-5 and TRBJ1-4; maybe TRBD1 (5 bases). Here the CDR3 DNA reads TGTGCCAGCACTAGAGTGGGGGGACCTAATGAAAAACTGTTTTTT. This sequence encodes CASTRVGGPNEKLFF.